This entry lists 5 T cell receptor beta chains sequenced from one sample in a study of Graves' ophthalmopathy and Graves' hyperthyroidism (dated by TCRdb to the late 2010s). TCRdb shows the sequencer as Illumina HiSeq 2000. For repertoire sequencing, the TCR beta CDR3 regions were amplified from RNA transcripts. The first round was an RT-PCR using HTBI primers with the Qiagen OneStep RT-PCR kit, and this first round was followed by a second-round multiplex PCR, then size selection and purification. Starting from the raw public reads, TCRdb applied fastp trimming at Q25, assembled clones with MiXCR and retained in-frame beta chains. For every CDR3 protein sequence, its rows merge into one entry that carries the most common genes and DNA. This sample comprises approximately 700,000 distinct CDR3 sequences, over 40% of them detected only once. The ten largest clones add up to 2.5% to 3.5% of the sample.

Input material: peripheral blood. Source of these receptors: an adult man with Graves' ophthalmopathy.

This clonotype was detected many times. The V call is TRBV5-1, the J call TRBJ1-3; D gene unclear. V lost 1 base and J lost 0, with 8 bases in between. The germline gives CDR1 SGHRS, CDR2 YFSETQ. The CDR3 has 15 amino acids. The chain's CDR3 is CASSLLGYSGNTIYF. CDR3 coding DNA: TGCGCCAGCAGCTTGCTCGGTTACTCTGGAAACACCATATATTTT.

This clonotype was seen many times. This rearrangement joins TRBV20-1 to TRBJ2-7; 7 bases are a match to TRBD1. V was clipped by 3 bases and J by 7 bases; unmatched bases: 12. Germline assignment: CDR1 DFQATT and CDR2 SNEGSKA (reference sequence). CDR3 size: 14 residues. CDR3 protein: CSARKGGREEEQYF. The CDR3 bases are TGCAGTGCTAGGAAAGGGGGCCGGGAAGAAGAGCAGTACTTC.

The V call is TRBV5-8, the J call TRBJ1-4, with a weak D call TRBD1 (5 bases). CDR3 length: 15 residues. Trimming took 4 bases from V and 7 from J, leaving 17 bases between them. The germline CDR1 and CDR2 sequences are SGHTS and YDEGEE. In nucleotides, the CDR3 is TGTGCCAGCAGCGTCTCAAGTGGGGACGGTGAAAAACTGTTTTTT. Translating it yields CASSVSSGDGEKLFF.

In this sample, this clonotype turned up many times. The chain couples TRBV29-1 to TRBJ2-7; no definite D call. Germline V gene sequence: CDR1 SQVTM, CDR2 ANQGSEA. V lost 0 bases and J 4 bases, leaving 7 bases between the germline ends. This CDR3 contains 12 residues. Here the CDR3 DNA reads TGCAGCGTTGAAGATCTGGGTTACGAGCAGTACTTC. Encoded protein: CSVEDLGYEQYF.

J is TRBJ2-3 and V is TRBV9, with D possibly matching TRBD1 (6 bases). The CDR3 length is 14 residues. Trimming removed 4 bases from V and 2 bases from J, with 11 bases in between. Germline V gene data show CDR1 as SGDLS and CDR2 as YYNGEE. In nucleotides, the CDR3 is TGTGCCAGCAGCTCAGGACAGTTCACAGATACGCAGTATTTT. The encoded protein is CASSSGQFTDTQYF.